One and the same sample provided the 27 T cell receptor beta chains below, sequenced in a study of cytomegalovirus exposure and HLA in healthy donors. The primer mix had 60 Vbeta and 13 Jbeta primers. Sequencing used immunoSEQ multiplex PCR; TCRdb keeps in-frame clones, though not all of them. In the table there are roughly 100,000 clones, 64% of which are singletons. The material sequenced was PBMCs. All receptors come from a man aged 55 to 69 in good health and CMV-seronegative.

This clone was recorded once. The rearrangement uses TRBV6-6 and TRBJ2-1; tentatively, D is TRBD1 (5 bases). This CDR3 is 15 amino acids long. The germline V and J ends were trimmed by 8 bases and 0 bases, with 14 bases remaining between them. The germline CDR1 and CDR2 sequences are MNHNY and SVGAGI (reference sequence). The CDR3 loop is CASGAVPSSYNEQFF. In nucleotides, the CDR3 is TGTGCCAGCGGGGCCGTCCCGAGCTCCTACAATGAGCAGTTCTTC.

This rearrangement joins TRBV2 to TRBJ2-3; 9 bases fit TRBD1. This CDR3 region has 14 residues. J was trimmed by 8 bases and V by 7 bases; bases with no gene match: 10. Germline assignment: CDR1 SNHLY and CDR2 FYNNEI. The chain's CDR3 is CASTVLRQGGTQYF. In nucleotides, the CDR3 is TGTGCCAGCACCGTATTAAGACAGGGGGGTACGCAGTATTTT.

The chain is built from TRBV6-5 and TRBJ2-5; D remains unclear. TRBJ2-7 explains the end of the DNA better; the J call may be wrong. The germline V gene encodes CDR1 MNHEY and CDR2 SVGAGI. This CDR3 has 13 residues. CDR3 amino acids: CASSRQYSYEQYF. CDR3 DNA: TGTGCCAGCAGCCGACAATATTCCTACGAGCAGTACTTC.

This chain connects TRBV7-9 to TRBJ1-5, with D unclear. V lost 1 base to trimming and J lost 10 bases, with 8 bases between them. There are 12 residues in the CDR3. CDR1 is SEHNR and CDR2 is FQNEAQ in the germline V gene (reference sequence). The CDR3: CASSLDSSPQHF. As DNA, the CDR3 is TGTGCCAGCAGCTTAGACTCTAGTCCCCAGCATTTT.

This chain uses TRBV2 with TRBJ1-1, with a weak D call TRBD1 (5 bases). V was trimmed by 4 bases and J by 1 base, leaving 7 bases between them. This CDR3 comprises 13 residues. Per germline, CDR1 SNHLY and CDR2 FYNNEI. As DNA, the CDR3 is TGTGCCAGCAGTGGTCAGGGGAACACTGAAGCTTTCTTT. Translation: CASSGQGNTEAFF.

The chain has TRBV18 and TRBJ2-7; TRBD2 is a possible D gene (6 bases). Germline V gives CDR1 KGHSH, CDR2 LQKENI. This CDR3 region has 17 residues. V lost 5 bases and J 0 bases, leaving 20 bases between the germline ends. CDR3 residues: CASSGLAAGFSSYEQYF. The CDR3 coding sequence is TGTGCCAGCTCAGGTCTTGCGGCGGGATTTAGCTCCTACGAGCAGTACTTC. Full variable domain (rest looked up from reference TRBV18 and TRBJ2-7): NAGVMQNPRHLVRRRGQEARLRCSPMKGHSHVYWYRQLPEEGLKFMVYLQKENIIDESGMPKERFSAEFPKEGPSILRIQQVVRGDSAAYFCASSGLAAGFSSYEQYFGPGTRLTVT.

The J gene is TRBJ2-7, the V gene TRBV15, with 8 bases lining up with TRBD1. CDR3 length equals 12 residues. Germline V lookup: CDR1 LNHNV, CDR2 YYDKDF (reference sequence). Losses at the gene ends were 5 bases for V and 6 bases for J; bases not matched to a gene: 3. The DNA for the CDR3 is TGTGCCACCAGCCGCGACAGGGGCGAGCAGTACTTC. Protein: CATSRDRGEQYF.

The chain is built from TRBV27 and TRBJ1-5; D is ambiguous. Trimming removed 6 bases at V and 1 base at J, with 10 bases between. The CDR3 sequence is 14 residues long. Germline V gene sequence: CDR1 MNHEY, CDR2 SMNVEV (reference sequence). The CDR3 sequence: CASSAEKSNQPQHF. The CDR3 DNA sequence: TGTGCCAGCAGCGCGGAGAAAAGCAATCAGCCCCAGCATTTT.

This chain uses TRBV7-3 with TRBJ2-5; D not resolved. The CDR3 has 13 residues. In germline, CDR1 is SGHTA, CDR2 FQGTGA. V lost 5 bases and J 0 bases, leaving 7 bases between the germline ends. CDR3: CASSRSNQETQYF. Written as DNA, the CDR3 is TGTGCCAGCAGCCGGTCCAACCAAGAGACCCAGTACTTC.

The rearrangement uses TRBV27 and TRBJ1-2; 10 bases fit TRBD1. The CDR3 covers 14 residues. Trimming removed 7 bases from V and 2 bases from J; junction bases left unmatched: 4. Germline CDR1 is MNHEY and CDR2 is SMNVEV (reference sequence). The chain's CDR3 is CASKPGQGNYGYTF. In DNA, the CDR3 is TGTGCCAGCAAACCGGGACAGGGGAACTATGGCTACACCTTC.

This chain joins TRBV6-5 and TRBJ1-1, with 7 bases lining up with TRBD1. Trimming at V came to 11 bases and at J to 0 bases, leaving 12 bases not matched to a gene. The CDR3 totals 15 residues. Germline loops: CDR1 MNHEY, CDR2 SVGAGI. The CDR3 DNA is TGTGCCTCCCGGGACAGCACGGGGGTGAACACTGAAGCTTTCTTT. It translates to CASRDSTGVNTEAFF.

The chain links TRBV18 to TRBJ2-4, with D possibly matching TRBD2 (6 bases). Germline V gene sequence: CDR1 KGHSH, CDR2 LQKENI. This CDR3 comprises 16 residues. Trimming took off 3 bases at V and 2 bases at J, with 14 bases between the two ends. CDR3 protein: CASSPIVGGTKNIQYF. The CDR3 DNA reads TGTGCCAGCTCACCCATTGTGGGGGGTACCAAAAACATTCAGTACTTC.

The chain joins TRBV19 to TRBJ1-2; D gene ambiguous. This CDR3 is 15 amino acids long. Germline CDR1 and CDR2: LNHDA and SQIVND (reference sequence). Trimming left V 1 base short and J 7 bases short, with 16 bases between. CDR3 amino acids: CASSIGKGWRPGYTF. The CDR3 DNA is TGTGCCAGTAGTATAGGGAAGGGTTGGAGGCCTGGCTACACCTTC.

This clone has more than one count but fewer than ten. J is TRBJ2-7 and V is TRBV5-4; D is unresolved. Germline CDR1 SGHNT, CDR2 YYREEE (reference sequence). Trimming took off 7 bases at V and 9 bases at J, with 14 bases between the two ends. This CDR3 spans 11 amino acids. CDR3 protein: CASGTTERQYF. The CDR3 coding sequence is TGTGCCAGCGGAACGACTGAGCGGCAGTACTTC.

The gene calls are TRBV13 and TRBJ1-2; D is unresolved. V lost 0 bases and J lost 1, with 6 bases in between. The CDR3 has 14 residues. The germline V gene encodes CDR1 PRHDT and CDR2 FYEKMQ (reference sequence). CDR3 region: CASSLGSGNYGYTF. Here the CDR3 DNA reads TGTGCCAGCAGCTTAGGCTCGGGTAACTATGGCTACACCTTC.

The chain recombines TRBV7-3 with TRBJ2-7, with D possibly matching TRBD1 (6 bases). Deletions cut 5 bases from V and 1 base from J, with 12 bases between. The CDR3 length is 14 residues. CDR1 and CDR2 (germline): SGHTA, FQGTGA. The CDR3 sequence is CASSLTGFSYEQYF. The CDR3 DNA reads TGTGCCAGCAGCCTCACAGGGTTTTCCTACGAGCAGTACTTC.

This clone was detected only a few times. The chain employs TRBV27 and TRBJ2-1; no clear D gene. The CDR3 runs to 11 residues. Trimming pared 10 bases from V and 4 bases from J, leaving 8 bases between. CDR1 MNHEY and CDR2 SMNVEV come from the germline V gene (reference sequence). CDR3 DNA sequence: TGTGCCACCTACAGATACAATGAGCAGTTCTTC. Translation: CATYRYNEQFF.

The J gene is TRBJ2-3, the V gene TRBV11-3; tentative D call: TRBD1 (6 bases). The V gene's germline CDR1 is SGHNT and CDR2 YENEEA. The CDR3 is 13 amino acids. V was clipped by 8 bases and J by 6 bases, with 15 bases between them. The CDR3 sequence is CASLLSGADTQYF. CDR3 DNA sequence: TGTGCCAGCCTATTGTCAGGGGCTGATACGCAGTATTTT. The whole variable domain, filled in from reference TRBV11-3 and TRBJ2-3, reads EAGVVQSPRYKIIEKKQPVAFWCNPISGHNTLYWYLQNLGQGPELLIRYENEEAVDDSQLPKDRFSAERLKGVDSTLKIQPAELGDSAVYLCASLLSGADTQYFGPGTRLTVL.

The CDR3 here is CASSWGMEDSREKLFF. The CDR3 DNA follows: TGTGCCAGCAGCTGGGGAATGGAGGACAGTCGAGAAAAACTGTTTTTT. This chain joins TRBV4-2 and TRBJ1-4, with TRBD1 as a possible D gene (6 bases). V was cut by 5 bases and J by 8 bases, with 21 bases left in between. Germline CDR1 is LGHNA and CDR2 is YNFKEQ. This CDR3 is 16 amino acids long.

V is TRBV11-1 and J is TRBJ2-7, with D possibly TRBD1 on 6 matching bases. The CDR3 is 11 amino acids. The V end lost 6 bases, the J end lost 3 bases, and 6 bases lay between the germline ends. CDR1 is SGHAT and CDR2 is FQDESV in the germline V gene (reference sequence). The CDR3: CASRDSYEQYF. Here the CDR3 DNA reads TGTGCCAGCAGGGACAGCTACGAGCAGTACTTC.

The genes are TRBV5-1 and TRBJ2-3, with D uncertain. V was cut by 1 base and J by 1 base, with 10 bases left in between. The germline CDR1 and CDR2 sequences are SGHRS and YFSETQ. The CDR3 sequence is 15 residues long. The CDR3 DNA follows: TGCGCCAGCAGCTTGAGCGACTCTCGCACAGATACGCAGTATTTT. This gives the protein CASSLSDSRTDTQYF. The full variable domain, with the rest looked up from reference TRBV5-1 and TRBJ2-3, is KAGVTQTPRYLIKTRGQQVTLSCSPISGHRSVSWYQQTPGQGLQFLFEYFSETQRNKGNFPGRFSGRQFSNSRSEMNVSTLELGDSALYLCASSLSDSRTDTQYFGPGTRLTVL.

The chain uses TRBV10-3 and TRBJ1-3; D ambiguous. With 10 bases removed from V and 3 bases from J, the gap between germline ends came to 13 bases. Germline CDR1 is ENHRY and CDR2 is SYGVKD. The CDR3 loop spans 13 amino acids. CDR3 amino acids: CATAAGFGNTIYF. The CDR3 DNA follows: TGTGCCACTGCGGCGGGGTTTGGAAACACCATATATTTT.

The CDR3: CASSQTLPGGRAFF. The CDR3 bases are TGTGCCAGCAGCCAAACCCTCCCGGGGGGGAGAGCTTTCTTT. The rearrangement joins TRBV4-2 to TRBJ1-1; TRBD1 is a possible D gene (5 bases). Per the germline V gene, CDR1 is LGHNA and CDR2 is YNFKEQ. Deletions cut 2 bases from V and 10 bases from J, with 17 bases between. The CDR3 totals 14 residues.

This clone was seen more than once but under ten times. Written as DNA, the CDR3 is TGTGCCAGCAGCCAATCTACGAGTAGCGGAGAACCGCAGACCCAGTACTTC. Encoded protein: CASSQSTSSGEPQTQYF. This chain uses TRBV4-2 with TRBJ2-5, with a tentative D call TRBD2 (6 bases). Germline V gene sequence: CDR1 LGHNA, CDR2 YNFKEQ. V was shortened by 2 bases and J by 6 bases, with 22 bases between the two germline ends. This CDR3 is 17 amino acids long.

This rearrangement joins TRBV6-1 to TRBJ2-7; TRBD2 aligns across 10 bases. Germline CDR1 and CDR2: MNHNS and SASEGT. The V gene end was trimmed by 2 bases and the J gene end by 4 bases; junction bases not matched to a gene: 5. The CDR3 is made up of 15 amino acids. CDR3 bases: TGTGCCAGCAGTGAAAACGCTAGCGGGGGTTACGAGCAGTACTTC. Protein sequence: CASSENASGGYEQYF.

This sequence joins TRBV2 and TRBJ2-2; D might be TRBD1 (6 bases). The V end was cut by 8 bases, the J end by 3 bases, with 16 bases between. The length of the CDR3 is 15 residues. CDR1 is SNHLY, CDR2 FYNNEI, per germline. DNA of the CDR3: TGTGCCAGCCATGGAACAGGGTGGGACACCGGGGAGCTGTTTTTT. This encodes CASHGTGWDTGELFF.

This chain joins TRBV9 and TRBJ2-1; 7 nucleotides agree with TRBD2. The CDR3 runs to 14 residues. The trim removed 5 bases at V and 4 bases at J, leaving 6 bases unmatched. The germline CDR1 and CDR2 sequences are SGDLS and YYNGEE. For the CDR3, the DNA is TGTGCCAGCAGTACTAGCGCGCTATACAATGAGCAGTTCTTC. Its translation: CASSTSALYNEQFF.